This passage covers 12 T cell receptor beta chains from one sample sequenced in a study of T cell responses to AZD1222 COVID-19 vaccine. Libraries were prepared by immunoSEQ multiplex PCR; TCRdb keeps only in-frame clonotypes and omits some of them. The sample gives some 84,000 clones, around 88% of which show up once; under 14% is in the top ten. The sequenced sample was peripheral blood, obtained 28 days after the second AZD1222 dose. The source of these receptors is an adult who received the AZD1222 COVID-19 vaccine.

Notes on this clone: The junction departs from the called germline gene at one end, perhaps through a read error. The CDR3 sequence is CASSSRANVLTF. In DNA, the CDR3 is TGTGCCAGCAGCTCTAGGGCCAACGTCCTGACTTTC. The chain uses TRBV7-2 and TRBJ2-6; no definite D call. This CDR3 is built from 12 residues. Germline assignment: CDR1 SGHTA and CDR2 FQGNSA.

The chain joins TRBV29-1 to TRBJ1-1; TRBD1 is a possible D gene (6 bases). This CDR3 spans 14 amino acids. Germline V gene data show CDR1 as SQVTM and CDR2 as ANQGSEA. V shed 5 bases and J shed 5 bases, with 18 bases lying between them. The CDR3: CSVHSFGQQTEAFF. Here the CDR3 DNA reads TGCAGCGTTCACTCCTTTGGACAGCAGACTGAAGCTTTCTTT.

The chain couples TRBV2 to TRBJ2-7; a possible D gene is TRBD1 (6 bases). The CDR3 sequence is 14 residues long. V was trimmed by 6 bases and J by 0 bases, leaving 12 bases between them. Germline values: CDR1 SNHLY, CDR2 FYNNEI. CDR3 region: CASRNVDSSYEQYF. For the CDR3, the DNA is TGTGCCAGCAGGAACGTGGACAGCTCCTACGAGCAGTACTTC. Using reference TRBV2 and TRBJ2-7 for the parts outside the CDR3, the full variable domain is EPEVTQTPSHQVTQMGQEVILRCVPISNHLYFYWYRQILGQKVEFLVSFYNNEISEKSEIFDDQFSVERPDGSNFTLKIRSTKLEDSAMYFCASRNVDSSYEQYFGPGTRLTVT.

The rearrangement links TRBV5-1 to TRBJ2-3, with 8 bases matching TRBD2. The CDR3 loop spans 18 amino acids. With 3 bases clipped from V and 2 bases from J, the junction kept 14 bases outside the gene matches. Looked up from germline, CDR1 is SGHRS and CDR2 is YFSETQ. The CDR3 DNA sequence: TGCGCCAGCAGCTCCGCCCCGCTTAGCGGGGCCTCCACAGATACGCAGTATTTT. The encoded protein is CASSSAPLSGASTDTQYF.

The chain carries TRBV6-5 and TRBJ1-1, with a tentative D call TRBD1 (6 bases). V was pared by 6 bases and J by 7 bases, with 18 bases between. This CDR3 region has 14 residues. CDR1 is MNHEY and CDR2 is SVGAGI in the germline V gene. CDR3: CASRLQGEQGEAFF. In nucleotides, the CDR3 is TGTGCCAGCAGATTACAGGGTGAACAGGGTGAAGCTTTCTTT.

The chain is built from TRBV27 and TRBJ1-1, with 7 positions matching TRBD1. This CDR3 is built from 13 residues. Germline V CDR1 and CDR2: MNHEY, SMNVEV (reference sequence). Losses at the gene ends were 4 bases for V and 7 bases for J; bases not matched to a gene: 6. The CDR3 region is CASSYDRASEAFF. The CDR3 coding sequence is TGTGCCAGCAGTTATGACAGGGCGAGTGAAGCTTTCTTT.

A word on this clone: Since the CDR3 does not end with the conserved phenylalanine or tryptophan, this likely comes from a read error. The DNA is omitted, as the CDR3 cannot be located on it reliably, and the CDR3 follows TCRdb's listing. This chain uses TRBV21-1 with TRBJ1-2; the table's D call, TRBD1, has no DNA check behind it. TRBV21-1 is flagged as a pseudogene. The CDR3 length is 14 residues, termini included. CDR3 sequence: CASSNPNLLRDRGA.

J is TRBJ1-2 and V is TRBV13; TRBD1 is a possible D gene (5 bases). CDR1 and CDR2 from the germline V gene are PRHDT and FYEKMQ (reference sequence). The CDR3 loop spans 16 amino acids. The V end lost 5 bases, the J end lost 9 bases, and 25 bases lay between the germline ends. CDR3 bases: TGTGCCAGCAGCCAACGTGGGCAAGGGGCGGTCCGAAGCTACACCTTC. Protein: CASSQRGQGAVRSYTF.

V is TRBV2 and J is TRBJ2-1; a weak D match, TRBD2 (6 bases). The germline gives CDR1 SNHLY, CDR2 FYNNEI. The length of the CDR3 is 18 residues. V was shortened by 6 bases and J by 0 bases, with 21 bases between the two germline ends. The CDR3 coding sequence is TGTGCCAGCAGAAAATCCACCCGCGGGGCGAGCTCCTACAATGAGCAGTTCTTC. Translated, it gives CASRKSTRGASSYNEQFF.

The chain recombines TRBV10-3 with TRBJ2-3; D not resolved. V was pared by 0 bases and J by 3 bases, with 7 bases between. Germline CDR1 and CDR2: ENHRY and SYGVKD. This CDR3 region has 14 residues. The CDR3 is CAISESVLTDTQYF. CDR3 in DNA: TGTGCCATCAGTGAGTCCGTACTTACAGATACGCAGTATTTT.

The J gene is TRBJ1-3, the V gene TRBV7-9; 8 positions agree with TRBD1. Per germline, CDR1 SEHNR and CDR2 FQNEAQ (reference sequence). The length of the CDR3 is 14 residues. The V gene end was trimmed by 5 bases and the J gene end by 8 bases; junction bases not matched to a gene: 8. DNA for the CDR3: TGTGCCAGCAGCAGCGACAGGGGTGCACACACCATATATTTT. It encodes CASSSDRGAHTIYF.

The genes are TRBV6-5 and TRBJ1-5; D perhaps matches TRBD1 (6 bases). CDR1 and CDR2 (germline): MNHEY, SVGAGI. The CDR3 has 14 amino acids. Trimming removed 6 bases from V and 7 bases from J, with 16 bases in between. The DNA of the CDR3 is TGTGCCAGCAGAGCCGGGACGGGGGGCCAGCCCCAGCATTTT. This encodes CASRAGTGGQPQHF.